This T cell receptor beta chain was captured by sequencing in a study of human T cells and chemical hapten exposure. Study summary: Patients got weekly scalp diphenylcyclopropenone doses over the approximately 25-week study.

TCRdb called the RACE reads again in MiXCR, with one record for every CDR3 protein. The sample holds over 300,000 distinct CDR3 sequences, roughly 5.3% seen once. Sample time point: pre-sensitization, week 0. Sample treatment: therapeutic diphenylcyclopropenone sensitization with weekly scalp DPC. Researchers sampled blood before each patch test went on. V dropped 0 bases and J dropped 2 bases, with 12 bases sitting between them. The CDR3 sequence is 16 residues long. Germline values: CDR1 SGHDN, CDR2 FVKESK. The source material was whole blood, sampled in connection with sensitization to the hapten diphenylcyclopropenone (DPC). V usage is TRBV14 and J usage is TRBJ2-3; D might be TRBD2 (5 bases). This TCR was sampled from a woman aged 45-59 years with alopecia areata. Some clones in this sample may be carry-over from other donors' samples. The CDR3 region is CASSQDVRGNTDTQYF. The CDR3, as DNA: TGTGCCAGCAGCCAAGATGTTCGGGGAAACACAGATACGCAGTATTTT.